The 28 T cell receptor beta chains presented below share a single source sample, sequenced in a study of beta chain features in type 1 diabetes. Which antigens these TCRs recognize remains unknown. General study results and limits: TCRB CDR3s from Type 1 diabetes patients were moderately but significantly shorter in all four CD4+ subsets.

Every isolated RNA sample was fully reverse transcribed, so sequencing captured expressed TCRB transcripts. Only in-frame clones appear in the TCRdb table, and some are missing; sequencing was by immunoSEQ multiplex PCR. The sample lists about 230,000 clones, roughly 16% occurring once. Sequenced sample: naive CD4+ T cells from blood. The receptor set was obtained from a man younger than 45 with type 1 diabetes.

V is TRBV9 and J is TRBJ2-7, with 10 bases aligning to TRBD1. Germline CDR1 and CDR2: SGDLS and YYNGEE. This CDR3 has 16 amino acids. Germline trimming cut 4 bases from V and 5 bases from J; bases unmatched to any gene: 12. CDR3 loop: CASSTGQGTGKDEQYF. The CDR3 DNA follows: TGTGCCAGCAGCACGGGACAGGGGACCGGCAAGGACGAGCAGTACTTC.

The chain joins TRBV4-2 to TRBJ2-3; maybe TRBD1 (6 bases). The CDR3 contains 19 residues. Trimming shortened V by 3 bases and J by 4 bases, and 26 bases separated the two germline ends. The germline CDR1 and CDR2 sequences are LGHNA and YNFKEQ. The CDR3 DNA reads TGTGCCAGCAGCCAGAGAGCCACGCCTCAGGGGCTTCGGGCAGATACGCAGTATTTT. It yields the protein CASSQRATPQGLRADTQYF.

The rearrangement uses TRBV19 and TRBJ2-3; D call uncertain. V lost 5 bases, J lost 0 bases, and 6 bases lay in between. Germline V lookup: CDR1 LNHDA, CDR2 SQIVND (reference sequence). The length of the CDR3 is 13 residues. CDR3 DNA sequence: TGTGCCAGTAGTGCTGGGAGCACAGATACGCAGTATTTT. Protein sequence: CASSAGSTDTQYF.

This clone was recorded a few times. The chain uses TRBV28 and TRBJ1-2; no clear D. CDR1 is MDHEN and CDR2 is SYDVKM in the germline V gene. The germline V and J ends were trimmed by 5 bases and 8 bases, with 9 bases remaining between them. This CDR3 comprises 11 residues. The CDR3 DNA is TGTGCCAGCAGTCTTACACAGGGCTACACCTTC. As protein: CASSLTQGYTF.

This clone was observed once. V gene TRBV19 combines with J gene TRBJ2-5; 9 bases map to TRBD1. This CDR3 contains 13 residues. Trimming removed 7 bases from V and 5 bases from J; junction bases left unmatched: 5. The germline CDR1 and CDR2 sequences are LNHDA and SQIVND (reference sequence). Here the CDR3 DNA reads TGTGCCAGTACCCGTGGACAGGGGGAGACCCAGTACTTC. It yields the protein CASTRGQGETQYF.

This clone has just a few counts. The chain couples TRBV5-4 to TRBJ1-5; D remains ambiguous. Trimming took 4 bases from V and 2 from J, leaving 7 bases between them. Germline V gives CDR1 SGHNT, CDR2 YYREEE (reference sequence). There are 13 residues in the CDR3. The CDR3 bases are TGTGCCAGCAGCCCCGAGGGCAATCAGCCCCAGCATTTT. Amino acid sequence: CASSPEGNQPQHF.

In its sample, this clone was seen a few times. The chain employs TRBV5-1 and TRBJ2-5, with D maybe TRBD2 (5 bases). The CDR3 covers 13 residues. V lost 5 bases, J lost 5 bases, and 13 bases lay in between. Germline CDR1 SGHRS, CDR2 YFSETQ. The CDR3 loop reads CASRTPPGETQYF. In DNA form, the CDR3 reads TGCGCCAGCAGGACCCCTCCGGGGGAGACCCAGTACTTC.

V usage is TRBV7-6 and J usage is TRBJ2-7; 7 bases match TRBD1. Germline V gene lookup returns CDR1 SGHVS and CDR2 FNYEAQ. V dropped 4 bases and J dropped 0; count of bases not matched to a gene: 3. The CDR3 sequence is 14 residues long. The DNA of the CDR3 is TGTGCCAGCAGCTCCCGGGACAGCTCCTACGAGCAGTACTTC. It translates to CASSSRDSSYEQYF.

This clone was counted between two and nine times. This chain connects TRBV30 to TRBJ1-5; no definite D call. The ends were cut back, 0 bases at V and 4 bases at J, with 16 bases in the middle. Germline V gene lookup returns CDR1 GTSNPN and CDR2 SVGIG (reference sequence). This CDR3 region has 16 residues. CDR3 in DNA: TGTGCCTGGAGTGTACTGGGTGGTGGTGTTAATCAGCCCCAGCATTTT. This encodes CAWSVLGGGVNQPQHF.

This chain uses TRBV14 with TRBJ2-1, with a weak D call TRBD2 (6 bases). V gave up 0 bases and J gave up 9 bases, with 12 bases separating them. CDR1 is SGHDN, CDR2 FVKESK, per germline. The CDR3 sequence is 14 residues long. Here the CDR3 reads CASSQDLGSSEQFF. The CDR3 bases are TGTGCCAGCAGCCAAGATCTCGGGAGCAGTGAGCAGTTCTTC.

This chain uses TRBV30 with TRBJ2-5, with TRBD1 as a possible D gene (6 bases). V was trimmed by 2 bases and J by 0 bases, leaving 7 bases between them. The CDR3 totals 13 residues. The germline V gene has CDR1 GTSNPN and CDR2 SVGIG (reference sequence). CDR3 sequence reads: CAWSKGDQETQYF. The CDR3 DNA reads TGTGCCTGGAGTAAGGGGGACCAAGAGACCCAGTACTTC.

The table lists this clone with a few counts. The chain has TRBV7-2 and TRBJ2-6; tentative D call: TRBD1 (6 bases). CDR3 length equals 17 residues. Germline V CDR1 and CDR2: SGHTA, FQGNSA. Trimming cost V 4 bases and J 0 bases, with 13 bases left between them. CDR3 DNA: TGTGCCAGCAGCTGGACAGACCATGTCTCTGGGGCCAACGTCCTGACTTTC. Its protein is CASSWTDHVSGANVLTF. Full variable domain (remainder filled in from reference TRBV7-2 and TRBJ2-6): GAGVSQSPSNKVTEKGKDVELRCDPISGHTALYWYRQSLGQGLEFLIYFQGNSAPDKSGLPSDRFSAERTGGSVSTLTIQRTQQEDSAVYLCASSWTDHVSGANVLTFGAGSRLTVL.

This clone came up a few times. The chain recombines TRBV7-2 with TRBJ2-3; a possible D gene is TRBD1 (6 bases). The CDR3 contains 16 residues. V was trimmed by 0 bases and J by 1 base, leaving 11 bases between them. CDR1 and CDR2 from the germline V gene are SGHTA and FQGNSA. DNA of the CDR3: TGTGCCAGCAGCTTAGCTCAGGGGTTCGGCACAGATACGCAGTATTTT. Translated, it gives CASSLAQGFGTDTQYF. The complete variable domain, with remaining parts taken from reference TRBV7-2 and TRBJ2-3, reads GAGVSQSPSNKVTEKGKDVELRCDPISGHTALYWYRQSLGQGLEFLIYFQGNSAPDKSGLPSDRFSAERTGGSVSTLTIQRTQQEDSAVYLCASSLAQGFGTDTQYFGPGTRLTVL.

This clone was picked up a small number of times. The CDR3 reads CASSLETGGPLAKNIQYF. In nucleotides, the CDR3 is TGCGCCAGCAGCTTGGAGACAGGGGGACCACTAGCCAAAAACATTCAGTACTTC. The chain uses TRBV5-1 and TRBJ2-4; 9 positions agree with TRBD1. The CDR3 sequence is 18 residues long. CDR1 is SGHRS, CDR2 YFSETQ, per germline. Trimming took 0 bases from V and 0 from J; bases not matched to a gene: 7.

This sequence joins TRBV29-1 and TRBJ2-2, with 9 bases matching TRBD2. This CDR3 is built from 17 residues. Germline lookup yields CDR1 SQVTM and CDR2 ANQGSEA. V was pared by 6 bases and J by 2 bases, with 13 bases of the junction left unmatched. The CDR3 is CSVLKVGLAYNTGELFF. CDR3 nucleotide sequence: TGCAGCGTCCTAAAGGTCGGACTAGCGTATAACACCGGGGAGCTGTTTTTT.

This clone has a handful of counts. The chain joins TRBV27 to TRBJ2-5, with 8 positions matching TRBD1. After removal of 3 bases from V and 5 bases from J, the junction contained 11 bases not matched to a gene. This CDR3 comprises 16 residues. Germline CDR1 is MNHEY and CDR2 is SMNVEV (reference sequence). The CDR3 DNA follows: TGTGCCAGCAGTTTCTGGTCAGGGGGCGAATTTGAGACCCAGTACTTC. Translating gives CASSFWSGGEFETQYF.

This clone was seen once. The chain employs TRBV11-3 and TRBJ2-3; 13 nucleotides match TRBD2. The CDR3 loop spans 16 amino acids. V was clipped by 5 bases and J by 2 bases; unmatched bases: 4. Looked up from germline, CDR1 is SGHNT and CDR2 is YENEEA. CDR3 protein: CASSKGLAGYTDTQYF. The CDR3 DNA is TGTGCCAGCAGCAAGGGACTAGCGGGATACACAGATACGCAGTATTTT.

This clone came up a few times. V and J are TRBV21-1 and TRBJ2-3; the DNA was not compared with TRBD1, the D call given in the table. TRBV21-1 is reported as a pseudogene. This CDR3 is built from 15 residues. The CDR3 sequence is CASSKARGPGDTQYF. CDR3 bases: TGTGCCAGCAGCAAAGCCAGGGGGCCGGGAGATACGCAGTATTTT.

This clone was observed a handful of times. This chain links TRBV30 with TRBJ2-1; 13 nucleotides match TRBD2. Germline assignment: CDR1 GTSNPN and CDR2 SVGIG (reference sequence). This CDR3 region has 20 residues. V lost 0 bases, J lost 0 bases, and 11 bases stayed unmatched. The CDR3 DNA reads TGTGCCTGGAGTGTTAAACCCGGGACTAGCGGGGCCTACTCCTACAATGAGCAGTTCTTC. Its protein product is CAWSVKPGTSGAYSYNEQFF.

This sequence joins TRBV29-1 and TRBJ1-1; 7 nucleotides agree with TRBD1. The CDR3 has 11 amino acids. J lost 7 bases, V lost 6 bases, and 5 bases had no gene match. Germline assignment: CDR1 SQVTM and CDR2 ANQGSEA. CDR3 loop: CSVVGQDEAFF. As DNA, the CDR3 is TGCAGCGTCGTAGGACAGGATGAAGCTTTCTTT.

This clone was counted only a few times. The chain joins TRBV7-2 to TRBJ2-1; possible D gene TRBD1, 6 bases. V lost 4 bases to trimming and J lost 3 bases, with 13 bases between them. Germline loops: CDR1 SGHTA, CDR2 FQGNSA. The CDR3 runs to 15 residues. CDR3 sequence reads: CASSSTGRGYNEQFF. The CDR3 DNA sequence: TGTGCCAGCAGCTCCACAGGGAGAGGCTACAATGAGCAGTTCTTC.

The CDR3 DNA is TGTGCCAGCAGCCCCCGGGGTAGCGGTACAAGCACAGATACGCAGTATTTT. This encodes CASSPRGSGTSTDTQYF. The chain has TRBV9 and TRBJ2-3; the D gene is possibly TRBD2 (6 bases). This CDR3 region has 17 residues. Trimming removed 4 bases from V and 0 bases from J, with 18 bases in between. Germline CDR1 SGDLS, CDR2 YYNGEE.

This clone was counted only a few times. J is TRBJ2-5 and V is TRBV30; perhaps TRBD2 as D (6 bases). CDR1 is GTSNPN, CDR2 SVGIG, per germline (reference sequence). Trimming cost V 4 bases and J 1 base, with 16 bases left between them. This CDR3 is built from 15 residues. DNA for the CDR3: TGTGCCTGGACCCTAGGGGCGGGAAGCCAAGAGACCCAGTACTTC. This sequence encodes CAWTLGAGSQETQYF. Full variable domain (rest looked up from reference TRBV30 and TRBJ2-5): SQTIHQWPATLVQPVGSPLSLECTVEGTSNPNLYWYRQAAGRGLQLLFYSVGIGQISSEVPQNLSASRPQDRQFILSSKKLLLSDSGFYLCAWTLGAGSQETQYFGPGTRLLVL.

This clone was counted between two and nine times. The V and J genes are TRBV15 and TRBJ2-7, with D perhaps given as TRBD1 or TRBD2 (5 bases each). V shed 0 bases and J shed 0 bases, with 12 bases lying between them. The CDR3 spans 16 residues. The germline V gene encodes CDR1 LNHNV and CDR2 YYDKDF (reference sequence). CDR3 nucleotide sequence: TGTGCCACCAGCAGAGATCGGGGTACAGGCTCCTACGAGCAGTACTTC. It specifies CATSRDRGTGSYEQYF.

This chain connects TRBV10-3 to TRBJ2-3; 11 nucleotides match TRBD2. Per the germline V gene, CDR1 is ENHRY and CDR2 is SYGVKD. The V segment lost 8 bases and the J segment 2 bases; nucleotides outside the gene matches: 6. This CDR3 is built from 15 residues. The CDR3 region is CAISLAGGITDTQYF. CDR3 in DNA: TGTGCCATCTCCTTAGCGGGAGGGATCACAGATACGCAGTATTTT.

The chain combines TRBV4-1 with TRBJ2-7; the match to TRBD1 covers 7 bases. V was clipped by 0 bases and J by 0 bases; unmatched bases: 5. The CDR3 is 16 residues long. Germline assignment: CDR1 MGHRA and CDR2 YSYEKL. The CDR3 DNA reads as TGCGCCAGCAGCCAAGACGACAGGGTCCCCTCCTACGAGCAGTACTTC. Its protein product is CASSQDDRVPSYEQYF.

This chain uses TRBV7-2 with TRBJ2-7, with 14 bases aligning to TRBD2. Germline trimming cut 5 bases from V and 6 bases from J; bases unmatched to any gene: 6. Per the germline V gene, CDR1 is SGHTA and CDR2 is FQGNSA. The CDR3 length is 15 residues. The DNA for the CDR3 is TGTGCCAGCAGCCAAGGGACTAGCGGGAGTGTCGAGCAGTACTTC. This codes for CASSQGTSGSVEQYF.

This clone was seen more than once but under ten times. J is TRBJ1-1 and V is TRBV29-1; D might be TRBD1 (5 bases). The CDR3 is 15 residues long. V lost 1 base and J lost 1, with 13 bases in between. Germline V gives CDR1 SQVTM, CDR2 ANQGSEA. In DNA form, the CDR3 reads TGCAGCGTTGAAGGACCGGGACTGCGGAACACTGAAGCTTTCTTT. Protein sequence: CSVEGPGLRNTEAFF. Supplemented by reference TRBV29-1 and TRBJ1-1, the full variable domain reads SAVISQKPSRDICQRGTSLTIQCQVDSQVTMMFWYRQQPGQSLTLIATANQGSEATYESGFVIDKFPISRPNLTFSTLTVSNMSPEDSSIYLCSVEGPGLRNTEAFFGQGTRLTVV.